Below, one T cell receptor (beta chain) is given with its context. The sample is drawn from a study of Ad26.COV2.S vaccination and SARS-CoV-2 variants. The CDR3 is 14 residues long. Germline CDR1 SGHNT, CDR2 YYREEE (reference sequence). V was pared by 4 bases and J by 2 bases, with 5 bases of the junction left unmatched. Libraries were prepared by immunoSEQ multiplex PCR; TCRdb keeps only in-frame clonotypes and omits some of them. The sample consists of hundreds of thousands of clones, around 90% of them appearing once. The input for sequencing was peripheral blood, taken after recovery from COVID-19. J is TRBJ2-5 and V is TRBV5-4; 7 bases agree with TRBD1. The sequence came from a human donor who had recovered from COVID-19. CDR3 bases: TGTGCCAGCAGCGTCGACAGGGAACAAGAGACCCAGTACTTC. Translated: CASSVDREQETQYF. Drawing the rest from reference TRBV5-4 and TRBJ2-5, the complete variable domain is ETGVTQSPTHLIKTRGQQVTLRCSSQSGHNTVSWYQQALGQGPQFIFQYYREEENGRGNFPPRFSGLQFPNYSSELNVNALELDDSALYLCASSVDREQETQYFGPGTRLLVL.